A single sample is the source of the 27 T cell receptor beta chains below, sequenced in a study of T-cell memory formation after mild COVID-19 (dated by TCRdb to about 2021). Library prep was done by 5' RACE. Sequencing was carried out with an Illumina NovaSeq 6000. Using fastp trimming at Q25 and MiXCR clonotype assembly, TCRdb reanalyzed the public sequencing data and kept in-frame beta chains. Rows are unified per CDR3 protein, each entry keeping the most common DNA and genes. Across this sample there are around 250,000 distinct CDR3 sequences, with roughly 10% seen only once. The ten largest clones take up roughly a fifth of the sample. The sample was PBMCs or a T cell subset sorted from them (not recorded which). All receptors come from a man aged 18-30 years who had mild COVID-19 (a few samples of this study predate the infection). The sample titles of this study are shuffled in the database, so cell type and time point are left out; the donor was told from shared clones.

There are many counts of this clonotype. The V and J genes are TRBV18 and TRBJ1-5, with D hard to call. This CDR3 has 13 residues. Germline V gene lookup returns CDR1 KGHSH and CDR2 LQKENI. V was clipped by 3 bases and J by 3 bases, with 6 bases between them. The CDR3: CASSPGSNQPQHF. In DNA, the CDR3 is TGTGCCAGCTCACCCGGATCCAATCAGCCCCAGCATTTT.

This clonotype showed up just a few times. The chain links TRBV6-2 or TRBV6-3 to TRBJ1-5, with D perhaps matching TRBD1 (6 bases). V gave up 6 bases and J gave up 7 bases, with 10 bases separating them. The CDR3 runs to 12 residues. CDR1 MNHEY and CDR2 SVGEGT come from the germline V gene. The chain's CDR3 is CASRQGSQPQHF. CDR3 bases: TGTGCCAGCAGACAGGGAAGCCAGCCCCAGCATTTT.

This clonotype has only a few counts. The rearrangement uses TRBV7-2 and TRBJ1-5; D is undetermined. The CDR3 runs to 15 residues. Deletions cut 2 bases from V and 4 bases from J, with 12 bases between. The germline gives CDR1 SGHTA, CDR2 FQGNSA. The CDR3 DNA follows: TGTGCCAGCAGCTTATGGGGTGCCAATAATCAGCCCCAGCATTTT. Protein sequence: CASSLWGANNQPQHF.

Only a few counts were recorded for this clonotype. The J gene is TRBJ2-6, the V gene TRBV7-3; 9 nucleotides line up with TRBD1. With V trimmed by 5 bases and J by 0 bases, 8 bases remained unmatched. The CDR3 is 18 residues long. Germline values: CDR1 SGHTA, CDR2 FQGTGA. The DNA of the CDR3 is TGTGCCAGCAGCGACAGGGGGGTAAGGAACTCTGGGGCCAACGTCCTGACTTTC. Protein sequence: CASSDRGVRNSGANVLTF.

This clonotype was observed a few times. The CDR3 coding sequence is TGTGCCAGCAGCTCCGGGACTAGCGGGGGAGGGAACATTCAGTACTTC. Protein: CASSSGTSGGGNIQYF. This chain uses TRBV7-9 with TRBJ2-4, with 14 bases identical to TRBD2. Germline values: CDR1 SEHNR, CDR2 FQNEAQ (reference sequence). The CDR3 extends over 16 amino acids. Germline trimming cut 4 bases from V and 7 bases from J; bases unmatched to any gene: 6.

The gene calls are TRBV9 and TRBJ2-4; 7 nucleotides match TRBD1. The CDR3 totals 20 residues. Germline V gene data show CDR1 as SGDLS and CDR2 as YYNGEE. With V trimmed by 0 bases and J by 9 bases, 24 bases remained unmatched. CDR3 DNA sequence: TGTGCCAGCAGCGTAGCATCACCGCACTACATTGGGACAGCCGTGAGCATTCAGTACTTC. Translated, it gives CASSVASPHYIGTAVSIQYF.

The rearrangement joins TRBV20-1 to TRBJ2-1; no clear D. CDR1 and CDR2 from the germline V gene are DFQATT and SNEGSKA (reference sequence). The ends were cut back, 5 bases at V and 5 bases at J, with 7 bases in the middle. This CDR3 contains 11 residues. The CDR3 DNA is TGCAGTGCTCCATCCCACAATGAGCAGTTCTTC. It is translated as CSAPSHNEQFF.

This clonotype was counted many times. This chain links TRBV5-1 with TRBJ2-3; 8 bases are shared with TRBD1. CDR3 length: 15 residues. Germline loops: CDR1 SGHRS, CDR2 YFSETQ. The V gene end was trimmed by 3 bases and the J gene end by 1 base; junction bases not matched to a gene: 4. In DNA form, the CDR3 reads TGCGCCAGCAGCTGGACAGGGCAACGCACAGATACGCAGTATTTT. It is translated as CASSWTGQRTDTQYF.

This clonotype has just a few counts. This CDR3 reads CASSQEWSGGSNQPQHF. In nucleotides, the CDR3 is TGTGCCAGCAGCCAAGAGTGGTCCGGGGGTAGCAATCAGCCCCAGCATTTT. This sequence joins TRBV3-1 and TRBJ1-5; a weak D match, TRBD1 (5 bases). The germline CDR1 and CDR2 sequences are LGHDT and YNNKEL (reference sequence). Deletions cut 0 bases from V and 0 bases from J, with 12 bases between. The CDR3 is made up of 17 amino acids. Based on the CDR3 plus reference TRBV3-1 and TRBJ1-5, the full variable domain is DTAVSQTPKYLVTQMGNDKSIKCEQNLGHDTMYWYKQDSKKFLKIMFSYNNKELIINETVPNRFSPKSPDKAHLNLHINSLELGDSAVYFCASSQEWSGGSNQPQHFGDGTRLSIL.

This clonotype was counted ten times or more. The chain carries TRBV9 and TRBJ2-1, with 8 bases matching TRBD1. V trimming: 0 bases; J trimming: 10 bases; junction bases outside the gene matches: 6. The V gene's germline CDR1 is SGDLS and CDR2 YYNGEE. The CDR3 loop spans 14 amino acids. CDR3 bases: TGTGCCAGCAGCGTAGGGACAGGGAGAGGGGAGCAGTTCTTC. Encoded protein: CASSVGTGRGEQFF. The full variable domain, completed using reference TRBV9 and TRBJ2-1, is DSGVTQTPKHLITATGQRVTLRCSPRSGDLSVYWYQQSLDQGLQFLIQYYNGEERAKGNILERFSAQQFPDLHSELNLSSLELGDSALYFCASSVGTGRGEQFFGPGTRLTVL.

The chain employs TRBV4-3 and TRBJ2-5, with D uncertain. V was clipped by 1 base and J by 2 bases, with 14 bases between them. Germline values: CDR1 LGHNA, CDR2 YSLEER. The CDR3 totals 16 residues. CDR3 residues: CASSQGPGLRQETQYF. The CDR3 DNA is TGCGCCAGCAGCCAAGGGCCCGGGTTGAGACAAGAGACCCAGTACTTC.

This clonotype was seen more than once but under ten times. This chain links TRBV20-1 with TRBJ2-1, with TRBD2 identical over 12 bases. This CDR3 region has 16 residues. CDR1 and CDR2 (germline): DFQATT, SNEGSKA (reference sequence). The J segment lost 0 bases and the V segment lost 6 bases, leaving 6 bases of the junction unmatched. The CDR3 DNA is TGCAGTGCGCACCCGGGACTAGCGGGCTCCTACAATGAGCAGTTCTTC. This translates into CSAHPGLAGSYNEQFF.

In this sample, this clonotype turned up many times. The J gene is TRBJ2-3, the V gene TRBV7-2, with 11 bases identical to TRBD2. This CDR3 comprises 16 residues. Per germline, CDR1 SGHTA and CDR2 FQGNSA. Losses at the gene ends were 7 bases for V and 0 bases for J; bases not matched to a gene: 6. The CDR3 DNA follows: TGTGCCAGCACTCTAGCGGGGGGAACTAGCACAGATACGCAGTATTTT. Translation gives CASTLAGGTSTDTQYF. The variable domain in full, completed from reference TRBV7-2 and TRBJ2-3, reads GAGVSQSPSNKVTEKGKDVELRCDPISGHTALYWYRQSLGQGLEFLIYFQGNSAPDKSGLPSDRFSAERTGGSVSTLTIQRTQQEDSAVYLCASTLAGGTSTDTQYFGPGTRLTVL.

CDR3 coding DNA: TGTGCCAGCAGCCGTCGCCTACGCCCTAGCACAGATACGCAGTATTTT. Its protein product is CASSRRLRPSTDTQYF. V is TRBV7-2 and J is TRBJ2-3; no clear D gene. There are 16 residues in the CDR3. The germline V gene encodes CDR1 SGHTA and CDR2 FQGNSA. Trimming took off 5 bases at V and 0 bases at J, with 15 bases between the two ends.

This clonotype was recorded at least ten times. This chain connects TRBV24-1 to TRBJ2-3; TRBD2 might be the D (6 bases). CDR1 and CDR2 (germline): KGHDR, SFDVKD. V was clipped by 3 bases and J by 6 bases, with 15 bases between them. This CDR3 region has 15 residues. The CDR3 DNA reads TGTGCCACCAGTGATGTTGCGGGGCCCGGGGATACGCAGTATTTT. This gives the protein CATSDVAGPGDTQYF.

A few counts support this clonotype. V gene TRBV12-3 or TRBV12-4 combines with J gene TRBJ2-3; D is possibly TRBD1 or TRBD2 (6 bases each). The CDR3 consists of 14 residues. The V end was cut by 6 bases, the J end by 5 bases, with 15 bases between. CDR3 sequence reads: CASSPGDSGDTQYF. The CDR3, as DNA: TGTGCCAGCAGCCCAGGGGACTCTGGAGATACGCAGTATTTT.

This clonotype was seen only a few times. The CDR3 bases are TGTGCCAGCAGCACTCACAGGGGGCGCGAGCAGCCCCAGCATTTT. Amino acids: CASSTHRGREQPQHF. The chain carries TRBV6-2 or TRBV6-3 and TRBJ1-5; 9 bases agree with TRBD1. The germline gives CDR1 MNHEY, CDR2 SVGEGT. V gave up 6 bases and J gave up 7 bases; unmatched junction bases: 10. The CDR3 totals 15 residues.

V is TRBV6-5 and J is TRBJ1-5, with 7 nucleotides matching TRBD1. Trimming at V came to 6 bases and at J to 6 bases, leaving 8 bases not matched to a gene. This CDR3 contains 14 residues. Germline assignment: CDR1 MNHEY and CDR2 SVGAGI. The CDR3 loop is CASRADRDGQPQHF. DNA for the CDR3: TGTGCCAGCAGAGCCGACAGGGACGGTCAGCCCCAGCATTTT.

The chain couples TRBV7-9 to TRBJ2-3; a weak D match, TRBD2 (5 bases). Germline CDR1 is SEHNR and CDR2 is FQNEAQ (reference sequence). The germline V and J ends were trimmed by 7 bases and 3 bases, with 5 bases remaining between them. CDR3 length equals 11 residues. The CDR3 loop reads CASTGTDTQYF. As DNA, the CDR3 is TGTGCCAGCACGGGAACAGATACGCAGTATTTT.

This clonotype was counted at least ten times. The chain joins TRBV13 to TRBJ2-5; D gene ambiguous. Germline V gives CDR1 PRHDT, CDR2 FYEKMQ (reference sequence). The CDR3 is 13 amino acids. V dropped 5 bases and J dropped 2 bases, with 9 bases sitting between them. CDR3 protein: CASSPTLQETQYF. DNA of the CDR3: TGTGCCAGCAGCCCCACGTTACAAGAGACCCAGTACTTC.

The chain is built from TRBV6-2 or TRBV6-3 and TRBJ2-5; the D gene is possibly TRBD2 (7 bases). The germline V gene encodes CDR1 MNHEY and CDR2 SVGEGT. The CDR3 has 16 amino acids. Trimming took off 6 bases at V and 0 bases at J, with 17 bases between the two ends. The CDR3 loop reads CASRPRRGPYQETQYF. The CDR3, as DNA: TGTGCCAGCAGACCCAGGCGGGGGCCGTACCAAGAGACCCAGTACTTC.

This chain connects TRBV4-3 to TRBJ1-5; TRBD1 is a possible D gene (5 bases). Germline V gives CDR1 LGHNA, CDR2 YSLEER. The CDR3 has 15 amino acids. The V gene lost 0 bases and the J gene lost 6 bases, with 12 bases spanning the gap. CDR3 DNA: TGCGCCAGCAGCCAAGATAGGGCAGGGTTTCAGCCCCAGCATTTT. Protein sequence: CASSQDRAGFQPQHF.

The chain is built from TRBV5-1 and TRBJ1-2; D remains ambiguous. Per germline, CDR1 SGHRS and CDR2 YFSETQ. V was shortened by 4 bases and J by 5 bases, with 9 bases between the two germline ends. The CDR3 runs to 12 residues. CDR3 region: CASSPIGYGYTF. CDR3 sequence (DNA): TGCGCCAGCAGCCCGATCGGGTATGGCTACACCTTC.

This clonotype has a handful of counts. The chain recombines TRBV20-1 with TRBJ1-1; no firm D call. V was pared by 1 base and J by 5 bases, with 8 bases between. CDR1 is DFQATT, CDR2 SNEGSKA, per germline (reference sequence). This CDR3 region has 12 residues. CDR3 residues: CSARASGTEAFF. The CDR3 DNA is TGCAGTGCTAGAGCGTCCGGGACTGAAGCTTTCTTT.

A few counts support this clonotype. The genes are TRBV7-6 and TRBJ1-5, with TRBD1 identical over 7 bases. The CDR3 totals 15 residues. Trimming cost V 4 bases and J 5 bases; bases outside gene matches: 8. In germline, CDR1 is SGHVS, CDR2 FNYEAQ. The CDR3 loop is CASSSTVTGDQPQHF. In DNA, the CDR3 is TGTGCCAGCAGCTCAACAGTTACAGGGGATCAGCCCCAGCATTTT.

This clonotype was seen just once. V is TRBV20-1 and J is TRBJ1-6; D ambiguous. Germline values: CDR1 DFQATT, CDR2 SNEGSKA (reference sequence). The CDR3 sequence is 12 residues long. Trimming cost V 6 bases and J 10 bases, with 13 bases left between them. The CDR3 protein is CSATKAGSPLHF. The CDR3 nucleotides read TGCAGTGCGACCAAGGCCGGATCACCCCTCCACTTT.

This clonotype was seen more than once but under ten times. The chain carries TRBV6-2 or TRBV6-3 and TRBJ1-6; a weak D match, TRBD1 (5 bases). The CDR3 extends over 13 amino acids. V was clipped by 4 bases and J by 10 bases, with 11 bases between them. Germline loops: CDR1 MNHEY, CDR2 SVGEGT. CDR3 DNA: TGTGCCAGCAGTTCTGCGGGACCCTCACCCCTCCACTTT. It translates to CASSSAGPSPLHF.